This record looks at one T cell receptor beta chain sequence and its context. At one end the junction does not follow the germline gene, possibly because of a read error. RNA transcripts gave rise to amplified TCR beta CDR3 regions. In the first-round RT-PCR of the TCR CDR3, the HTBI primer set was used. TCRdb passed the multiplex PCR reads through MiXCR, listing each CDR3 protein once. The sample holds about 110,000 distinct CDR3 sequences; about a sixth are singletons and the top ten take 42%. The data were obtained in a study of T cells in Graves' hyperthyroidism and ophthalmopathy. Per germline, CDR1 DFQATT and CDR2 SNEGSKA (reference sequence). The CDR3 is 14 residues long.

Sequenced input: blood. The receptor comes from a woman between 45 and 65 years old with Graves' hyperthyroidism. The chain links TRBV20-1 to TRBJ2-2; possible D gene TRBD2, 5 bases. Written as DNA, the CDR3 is TGCAGTGCCCACCGGGAAATGAACATCGGGGAGCTGTTTTTT. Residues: CSAHREMNIGELFF.